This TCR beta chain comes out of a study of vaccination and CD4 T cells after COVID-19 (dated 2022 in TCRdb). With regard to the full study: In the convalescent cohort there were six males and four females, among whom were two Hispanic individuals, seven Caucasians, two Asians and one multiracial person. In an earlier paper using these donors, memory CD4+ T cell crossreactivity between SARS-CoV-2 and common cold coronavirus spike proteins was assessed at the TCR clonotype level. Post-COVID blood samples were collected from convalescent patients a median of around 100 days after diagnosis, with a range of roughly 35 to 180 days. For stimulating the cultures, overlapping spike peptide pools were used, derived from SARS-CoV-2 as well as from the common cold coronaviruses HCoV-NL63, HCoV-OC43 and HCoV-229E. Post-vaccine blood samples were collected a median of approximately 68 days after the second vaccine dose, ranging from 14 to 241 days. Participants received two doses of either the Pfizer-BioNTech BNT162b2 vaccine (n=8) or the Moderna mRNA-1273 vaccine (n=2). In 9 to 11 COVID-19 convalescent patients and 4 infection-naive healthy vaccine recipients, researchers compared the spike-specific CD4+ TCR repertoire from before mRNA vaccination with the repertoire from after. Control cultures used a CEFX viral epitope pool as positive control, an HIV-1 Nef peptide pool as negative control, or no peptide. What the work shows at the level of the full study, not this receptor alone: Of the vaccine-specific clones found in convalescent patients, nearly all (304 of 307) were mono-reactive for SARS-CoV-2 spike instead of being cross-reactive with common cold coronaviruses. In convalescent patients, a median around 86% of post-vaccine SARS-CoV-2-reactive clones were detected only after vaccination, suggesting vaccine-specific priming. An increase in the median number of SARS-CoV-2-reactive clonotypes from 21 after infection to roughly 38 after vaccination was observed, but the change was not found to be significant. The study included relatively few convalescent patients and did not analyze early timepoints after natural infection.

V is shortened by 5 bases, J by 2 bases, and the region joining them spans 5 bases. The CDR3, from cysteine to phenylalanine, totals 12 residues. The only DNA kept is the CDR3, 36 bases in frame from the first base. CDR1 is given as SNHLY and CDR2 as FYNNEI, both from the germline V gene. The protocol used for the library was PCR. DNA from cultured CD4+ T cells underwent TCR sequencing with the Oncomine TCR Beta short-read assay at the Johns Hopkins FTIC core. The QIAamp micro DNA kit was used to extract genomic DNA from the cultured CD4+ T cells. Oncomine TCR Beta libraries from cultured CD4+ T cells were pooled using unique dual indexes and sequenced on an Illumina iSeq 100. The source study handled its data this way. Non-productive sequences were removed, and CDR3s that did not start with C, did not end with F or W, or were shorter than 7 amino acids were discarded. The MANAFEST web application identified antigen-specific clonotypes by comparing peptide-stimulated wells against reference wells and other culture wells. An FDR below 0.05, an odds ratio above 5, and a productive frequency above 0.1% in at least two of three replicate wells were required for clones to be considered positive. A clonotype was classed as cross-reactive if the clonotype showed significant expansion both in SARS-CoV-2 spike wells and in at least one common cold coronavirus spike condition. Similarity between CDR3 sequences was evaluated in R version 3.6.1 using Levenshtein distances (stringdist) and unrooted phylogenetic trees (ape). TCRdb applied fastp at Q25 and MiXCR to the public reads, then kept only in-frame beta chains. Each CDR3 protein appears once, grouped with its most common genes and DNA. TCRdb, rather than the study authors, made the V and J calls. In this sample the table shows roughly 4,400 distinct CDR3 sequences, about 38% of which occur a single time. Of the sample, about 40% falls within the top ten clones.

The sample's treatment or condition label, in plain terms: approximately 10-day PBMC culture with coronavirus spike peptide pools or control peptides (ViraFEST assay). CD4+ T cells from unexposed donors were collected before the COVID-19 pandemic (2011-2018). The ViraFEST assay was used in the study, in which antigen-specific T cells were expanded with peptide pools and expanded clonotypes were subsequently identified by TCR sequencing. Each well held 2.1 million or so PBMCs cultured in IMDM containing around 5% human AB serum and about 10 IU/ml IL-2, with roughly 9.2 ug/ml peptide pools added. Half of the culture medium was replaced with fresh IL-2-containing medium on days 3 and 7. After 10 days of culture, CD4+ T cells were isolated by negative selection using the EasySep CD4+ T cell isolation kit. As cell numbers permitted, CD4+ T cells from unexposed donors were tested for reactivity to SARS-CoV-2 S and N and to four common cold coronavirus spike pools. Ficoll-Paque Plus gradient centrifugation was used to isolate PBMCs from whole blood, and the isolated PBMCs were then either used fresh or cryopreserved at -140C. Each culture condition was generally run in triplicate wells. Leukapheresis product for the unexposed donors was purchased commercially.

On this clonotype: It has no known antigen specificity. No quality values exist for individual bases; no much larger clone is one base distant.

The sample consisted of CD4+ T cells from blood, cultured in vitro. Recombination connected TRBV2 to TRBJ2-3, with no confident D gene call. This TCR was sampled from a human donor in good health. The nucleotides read TGTGCCAGCAGTACCGACACAGATACGCAGTATTTT. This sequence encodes CASSTDTDTQYF.